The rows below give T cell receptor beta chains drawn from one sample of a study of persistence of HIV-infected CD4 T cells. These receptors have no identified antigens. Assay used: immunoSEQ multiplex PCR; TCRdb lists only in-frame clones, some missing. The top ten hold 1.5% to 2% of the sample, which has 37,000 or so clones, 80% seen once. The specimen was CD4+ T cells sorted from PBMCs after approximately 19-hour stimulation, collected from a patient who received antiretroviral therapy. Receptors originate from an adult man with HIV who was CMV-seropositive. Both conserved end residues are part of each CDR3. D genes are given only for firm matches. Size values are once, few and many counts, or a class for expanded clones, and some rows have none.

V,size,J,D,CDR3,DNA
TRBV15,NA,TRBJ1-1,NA,CATSRGDGTLNTEAFF,TGTGCCACCAGCAGAGGGGACGGGACTCTGAACACTGAAGCTTTCTTT
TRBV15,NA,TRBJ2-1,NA,CATSRDREPEQQFF,TGTGCCACCAGCAGAGACAGGGAACCAGAGCAGCAGTTCTTC
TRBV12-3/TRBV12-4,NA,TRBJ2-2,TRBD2,CASGRGGTGELFF,TGTGCCAGCGGGCGGGGAGGGACCGGGGAGCTGTTTTTT
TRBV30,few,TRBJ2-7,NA,CAWSVQWGSGTPPQYF,TGTGCCTGGAGTGTACAGTGGGGGTCCGGGACCCCGCCGCAGTACTTC
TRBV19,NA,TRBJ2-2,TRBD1,CASTGLGQGNTGELFF,TGTGCCAGTACCGGTTTGGGACAGGGGAACACCGGGGAGCTGTTTTTT
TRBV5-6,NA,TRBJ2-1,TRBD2,CASSFSGGAREQFF,TGTGCCAGCAGCTTTAGCGGGGGGGCGAGAGAGCAGTTCTTC
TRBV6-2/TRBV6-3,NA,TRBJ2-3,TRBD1,CASSSFRGGGGTDTQYF,TGTGCCAGCAGTTCCTTCAGAGGGGGCGGAGGCACAGATACGCAGTATTTT
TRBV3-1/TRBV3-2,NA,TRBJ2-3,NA,CASSQTRSTDTQYF,TGTGCCAGCAGCCAGACAAGGAGCACAGATACGCAGTATTTT
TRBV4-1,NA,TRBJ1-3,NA,CASSQGLSGGNTIYF,TGCGCCAGCAGCCAAGGCCTGAGTGGAGGAAACACCATATATTTT
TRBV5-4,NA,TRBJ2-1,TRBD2,CASSPGAGGPGGEQFF,TGTGCCAGCAGCCCTGGGGCGGGGGGGCCAGGTGGGGAGCAGTTCTTC
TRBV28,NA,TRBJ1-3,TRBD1,CASSPTGTELSGNTIYF,TGTGCCAGCAGTCCGACCGGGACAGAGCTCTCTGGAAACACCATATATTTT
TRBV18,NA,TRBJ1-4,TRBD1,CASSSGTGGEKLFF,TGTGCCAGCTCGTCCGGGACAGGTGGGGAAAAACTGTTTTTT
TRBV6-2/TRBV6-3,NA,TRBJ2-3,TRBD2,CASSYSGLAGVPPDTQYF,TGTGCCAGCAGTTACTCAGGACTAGCGGGGGTTCCGCCAGATACGCAGTATTTT
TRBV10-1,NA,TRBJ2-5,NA,CASSPGGGETQYF,TGCGCCAGCAGTCCCGGAGGGGGGGAGACCCAGTACTTC
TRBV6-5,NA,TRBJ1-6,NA,CASSPQRGGGSPLHF,TGTGCCAGCAGTCCCCAGAGGGGAGGAGGTTCACCCCTCCACTTT